Shown below are 7 T cell receptor beta chains from a single sample sequenced in a study of T cells after posttransplantation cyclophosphamide. Treatment was busulfan-fludarabine conditioning, a marrow graft, and cyclophosphamide on days +3 and +4. Clones were sequenced by immunoSEQ multiplex PCR, and TCRdb holds only the in-frame ones, with some missing. The sample comprises under 50,000 clones, roughly 91% of which are singletons, and 2% to 3% rests with the top ten. Sequenced here: PBMCs, sampled 55 to 70 days after allogeneic stem cell transplant with posttransplant cyclophosphamide. These receptors all stem from a male patient between 55 and 70 years old who received an allogeneic stem cell transplant from a related donor and was CMV-positive. Some T cells could come from the graft donor.

This chain joins TRBV4-2 and TRBJ2-3, with 10 bases that match TRBD2. V trimming: 3 bases; J trimming: 1 base; junction bases outside the gene matches: 7. Germline CDR1 reads LGHNA; CDR2 reads YNFKEQ. The CDR3 consists of 17 residues. CDR3 sequence reads: CASSQKLAGDGTDTQYF. The DNA for the CDR3 is TGTGCCAGCAGCCAGAAGCTAGCGGGGGACGGCACAGATACGCAGTATTTT.

The DNA of the CDR3 is TGTGCCAGCAGCTTCGACAGGGAAGCCCCTAGCACAGATACGCAGTATTTT. As protein: CASSFDREAPSTDTQYF. This chain connects TRBV7-8 to TRBJ2-3, with 7 positions matching TRBD1. The germline V gene has CDR1 SGHVS and CDR2 FQNEAQ. The length of the CDR3 is 17 residues. With V trimmed by 3 bases and J by 0 bases, 9 bases remained unmatched.

The chain uses TRBV2 and TRBJ1-4, with 7 bases identical to TRBD1. The V gene's germline CDR1 is SNHLY and CDR2 FYNNEI. With 5 bases clipped from V and 5 bases from J, the junction kept 8 bases outside the gene matches. The CDR3 has 15 amino acids. This CDR3 reads CASSPQGGGNEKLFF. DNA for the CDR3: TGTGCCAGCAGTCCCCAGGGGGGCGGGAATGAAAAACTGTTTTTT.

The chain couples TRBV15 to TRBJ2-3, with D uncertain. CDR3 length: 13 residues. V lost 0 bases and J lost 6, with 7 bases in between. Germline V lookup: CDR1 LNHNV, CDR2 YYDKDF (reference sequence). The CDR3 sequence is CATSRDIMDTQYF. The DNA for the CDR3 is TGTGCCACCAGCAGAGATATTATGGATACGCAGTATTTT.

V is TRBV7-9 and J is TRBJ2-1, with 8 bases aligning to TRBD2. This CDR3 spans 15 amino acids. Trimming removed 5 bases from V and 7 bases from J; junction bases left unmatched: 10. Germline-derived CDR1 and CDR2 are SEHNR and FQNEAQ (reference sequence). CDR3 in amino acids: CASSPSSGGHNEQFF. CDR3 DNA: TGTGCCAGCAGCCCCTCGAGCGGGGGTCATAATGAGCAGTTCTTC.

The chain links TRBV5-6 to TRBJ2-5; 12 nucleotides agree with TRBD2. Trimming at V came to 9 bases and at J to 5 bases, leaving 11 bases not matched to a gene. The CDR3 spans 15 residues. CDR1 is SGHDT and CDR2 is YYEEEE in the germline V gene. The CDR3 region is CATEKWTSGVETQYF. In DNA, the CDR3 is TGTGCCACCGAGAAGTGGACTAGCGGGGTGGAGACCCAGTACTTC.

This chain uses TRBV5-6 with TRBJ1-3; no reliable D call. Trimming removed 2 bases from V and 6 bases from J, with 3 bases in between. There are 11 residues in the CDR3. The germline gives CDR1 SGHDT, CDR2 YYEEEE. The DNA of the CDR3 is TGTGCCAGCAGCTTCGTAAACACCATATATTTT. Translating it yields CASSFVNTIYF.